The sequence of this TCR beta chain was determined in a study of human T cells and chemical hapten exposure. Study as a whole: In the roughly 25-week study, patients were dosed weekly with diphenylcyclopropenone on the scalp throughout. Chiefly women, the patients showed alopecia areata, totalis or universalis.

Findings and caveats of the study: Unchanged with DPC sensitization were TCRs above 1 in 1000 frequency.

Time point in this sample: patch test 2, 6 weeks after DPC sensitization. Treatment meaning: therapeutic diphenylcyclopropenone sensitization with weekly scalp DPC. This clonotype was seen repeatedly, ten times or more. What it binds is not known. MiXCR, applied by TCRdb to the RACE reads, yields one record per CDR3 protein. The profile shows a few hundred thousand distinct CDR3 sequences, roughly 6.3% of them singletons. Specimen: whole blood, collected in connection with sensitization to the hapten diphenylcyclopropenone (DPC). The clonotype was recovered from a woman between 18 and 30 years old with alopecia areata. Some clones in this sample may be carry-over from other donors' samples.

The CDR3: CASSLTRDTPYEQYF. CDR3 coding DNA: TGTGCCAGCAGCCTAACTCGGGACACTCCCTACGAGCAGTACTTC. The rearrangement joins TRBV7-2 to TRBJ2-7; TRBD1 is a possible D gene (6 bases). Trimming pared 5 bases from V and 2 bases from J, leaving 16 bases between. Germline CDR1 is SGHTA and CDR2 is FQGNSA. The CDR3 has 15 residues.